The present T cell receptor beta chain was sequenced within a study of T cell responses to AZD1222 COVID-19 vaccine. Findings and limits, study-wide: Nearly half of unique spike-specific TCRs reportedly avoided B.1.351 and B.1.1.7 mutated regions. Spike-specific TCR breadth and depth went up after people got two AZD1222 doses. Only 5 or 6 individuals given AZD1222 were seropositive at baseline. Among the donors, most were white British and more were female, and clonal diversity was possibly underestimated.

The CDR3 covers 16 residues. V was clipped by 5 bases and J by 7 bases; unmatched bases: 12. Germline V lookup: CDR1 LNHDA, CDR2 SQIVND (reference sequence). As for this clone: Its target is unknown.

Clones were read by immunoSEQ multiplex PCR, and TCRdb kept only the in-frame ones, dropping some. The sample includes 150,000 to 200,000 clones, about nine tenths of them seen just once. The clonotype was recovered from an adult who received the MenACWY meningococcal vaccine as a control. V is TRBV19 and J is TRBJ1-2; 11 bases line up with TRBD1. Sequenced here: peripheral blood, sampled 28 days after the second dose of the MenACWY control vaccine. The CDR3 coding sequence is TGTGCCAGTAGTGAAGGGACAGGGGGGCCCGTGCGTGGCTACACCTTC. As protein: CASSEGTGGPVRGYTF.